The 16 T cell receptor beta chains in this list originate from one sample, sequenced in a study of blood T cell repertoires in COVID-19. Generated by immunoSEQ multiplex PCR, the TCRdb table keeps only in-frame clones and is missing some. This sample has some 78,000 clones; roughly nine tenths occur once, and the top ten carry around 5%. The material sequenced was peripheral blood. All receptors come from a woman older than 75 with active or convalescent COVID-19.

The rearrangement uses TRBV7-6 and TRBJ2-6, with a tentative D call TRBD2 (6 bases). The length of the CDR3 is 16 residues. Germline CDR1 reads SGHVS; CDR2 reads FNYEAQ. V lost 1 base to trimming and J lost 4 bases, with 11 bases between them. The CDR3, as DNA: TGTGCCAGCAGCTTAGTTGGAGGGTCAGGGGCCAACGTCCTGACTTTC. Its protein is CASSLVGGSGANVLTF.

The V call is TRBV30, the J call TRBJ1-2; 9 nucleotides match TRBD1. The junction had 6 bases not matched to a gene; V was cut back by 0 bases and J by 7 bases. This CDR3 is built from 14 residues. The germline V gene has CDR1 GTSNPN and CDR2 SVGIG (reference sequence). The DNA for the CDR3 is TGTGCCTGGAGTGTTGGGGGGACAGGGTCTGGCTACACCTTC. It translates to CAWSVGGTGSGYTF.

The rearrangement joins TRBV19 to TRBJ1-4; perhaps TRBD1 as D (6 bases). The CDR3 is 19 amino acids. Germline V gene sequence: CDR1 LNHDA, CDR2 SQIVND (reference sequence). V dropped 5 bases and J dropped 1 base, with 23 bases sitting between them. The CDR3 region has the DNA TGTGCCAGTAGTTCCCGTCCCTTACAGGGCCGGAGAACTAATGAAAAACTGTTTTTT. The encoded protein is CASSSRPLQGRRTNEKLFF.

The chain employs TRBV19 and TRBJ2-3, with TRBD1 as a possible D gene (6 bases). The V end was cut by 7 bases, the J end by 0 bases, with 17 bases between. In germline, CDR1 is LNHDA, CDR2 SQIVND (reference sequence). This CDR3 comprises 16 residues. The CDR3 coding sequence is TGTGCCAGTAACAAAAGACAGGTTCTTAGCACAGATACGCAGTATTTT. It yields the protein CASNKRQVLSTDTQYF.

The chain has TRBV15 and TRBJ1-5; a possible D gene is TRBD1 (5 bases). CDR3 length: 14 residues. Trimming stripped 6 bases from V and 3 bases from J, with 12 bases between. CDR1 and CDR2 (germline): LNHNV, YYDKDF (reference sequence). The CDR3 protein is CATRPGTLNQPQHF. The CDR3 region has the DNA TGTGCCACCAGACCCGGGACTCTCAATCAGCCCCAGCATTTT.

The chain couples TRBV10-3 to TRBJ2-1; 14 nucleotides agree with TRBD2. The CDR3 consists of 19 residues. CDR1 and CDR2 from the germline V gene are ENHRY and SYGVKD. Germline trimming cut 5 bases from V and 2 bases from J; bases unmatched to any gene: 11. The CDR3 nucleotides are TGTGCCATCAGTCCCCTCGGGACTAGCGGGAGCGCAGCCTACAATGAGCAGTTCTTC. Protein sequence: CAISPLGTSGSAAYNEQFF.

V is TRBV4-3 and J is TRBJ2-7; 10 nucleotides match TRBD2. The CDR3 runs to 14 residues. The germline V gene has CDR1 LGHNA and CDR2 YSLEER. J gave up 7 bases and V 2 bases, and 5 bases lay outside the gene matches. In DNA, the CDR3 is TGCGCCAGCAGCCAAAGCGGGGGGGCGAGAGAGCAGTACTTC. Its protein is CASSQSGGAREQYF.

The chain uses TRBV3-1 (or the pseudogene TRBV3-2) and TRBJ1-2; 7 bases map to TRBD1. This CDR3 has 15 amino acids. Germline V gives CDR1 LGHDT, CDR2 YNNKEL (reference sequence). V was pared by 1 base and J by 6 bases, with 8 bases of the junction left unmatched. CDR3 region: CASSQGATGTHGYTF. The CDR3 DNA reads TGTGCCAGCAGCCAAGGGGCGACAGGGACGCATGGCTACACCTTC.

This clone was counted a single time. Within the sample, other DNA sequences also encode this same CDR3. This chain links TRBV14 with TRBJ2-7; 14 bases are shared with TRBD2. V was pared by 4 bases and J by 7 bases, with 3 bases of the junction left unmatched. Per the germline V gene, CDR1 is SGHDN and CDR2 is FVKESK. The CDR3 runs 14 residues. The CDR3 region is CASSRGLAGGEQYF. The DNA for the CDR3 is TGTGCCAGCAGCCGAGGACTAGCGGGAGGAGAGCAGTACTTC.

The chain is built from TRBV27 and TRBJ2-3; the D gene is possibly TRBD1 (6 bases). Germline V gene lookup returns CDR1 MNHEY and CDR2 SMNVEV (reference sequence). Trimming took 8 bases from V and 6 from J, leaving 18 bases between them. The CDR3 extends over 14 amino acids. The CDR3 is CASGGTGLWDTQYF. Here the CDR3 DNA reads TGTGCCAGCGGGGGCACAGGGCTTTGGGATACGCAGTATTTT.

The chain has TRBV15 and TRBJ2-3; D may be TRBD1 (7 bases). CDR1 LNHNV and CDR2 YYDKDF come from the germline V gene (reference sequence). This CDR3 has 17 residues. Between the trimmed V and J ends, which lost 5 bases and 5 bases, there was a span of 23 bases. DNA for the CDR3: TGTGCCACCAGCCCCCGGCGGAGGGGGCGAGGAGGAGATACGCAGTATTTT. This sequence encodes CATSPRRRGRGGDTQYF.

J is TRBJ1-2 and V is TRBV28; D might be TRBD1 (6 bases). Trimming took off 8 bases at V and 7 bases at J, with 14 bases between the two ends. CDR1 MDHEN and CDR2 SYDVKM come from the germline V gene. The CDR3 length is 12 residues. Written as DNA, the CDR3 is TGTGCCAGCTGGAGTGCAGGGGCTGGCTACACCTTC. Protein: CASWSAGAGYTF.

The rearrangement links TRBV5-1 to TRBJ2-1; 11 bases agree with TRBD2. The CDR3 sequence is 16 residues long. V shed 4 bases, J shed 3 bases, and the junction held 6 bases outside the gene matches. CDR1 is SGHRS and CDR2 is YFSETQ in the germline V gene. The CDR3 nucleotides read TGCGCCAGCAGCAGCTCTAGCGGGGGGCTCTACAATGAGCAGTTCTTC. This gives the protein CASSSSSGGLYNEQFF.

This chain connects TRBV27 to TRBJ2-7, with 9 nucleotides matching TRBD1. Germline loops: CDR1 MNHEY, CDR2 SMNVEV (reference sequence). The J segment lost 1 base and the V segment lost 5 bases, leaving 6 bases of the junction unmatched. The CDR3 is 15 amino acids. CDR3 bases: TGTGCCAGCAGTCCACAGGGGGCTTTGTCCTACGAGCAGTACTTC. This codes for CASSPQGALSYEQYF.

V gene TRBV10-3 combines with J gene TRBJ2-1; 7 bases line up with TRBD2. This CDR3 has 15 amino acids. V was pared by 4 bases and J by 0 bases, with 3 bases of the junction left unmatched. Germline V CDR1 and CDR2: ENHRY, SYGVKD. The chain's CDR3 is CAISAGGGSYNEQFF. DNA for the CDR3: TGTGCCATCAGTGCGGGCGGGGGCTCCTACAATGAGCAGTTCTTC.

The CDR3 is CASSFSGGATDTQYF. In DNA, the CDR3 is TGTGCCAGCAGCTTTTCAGGGGGCGCGACAGATACGCAGTATTTT. V usage is TRBV5-4 and J usage is TRBJ2-3; 8 bases map to TRBD1. The CDR3 contains 15 residues. The trim removed 2 bases at V and 3 bases at J, leaving 5 bases unmatched. Germline V gives CDR1 SGHNT, CDR2 YYREEE (reference sequence).